The rows below give T cell receptor beta chains drawn from one sample of a study of blood T cell repertoires in COVID-19. Libraries were prepared by immunoSEQ multiplex PCR; TCRdb keeps only in-frame clonotypes and omits some of them. The table lists roughly 180,000 clones, 94% of them singletons. Sequenced: peripheral blood. Receptors were obtained from a man aged 30 to 45 with COVID-19, enrolled during active disease. Each CDR3 is given with its conserved first and last residue. A D gene is named only where the DNA matches it firmly. The listing skips clone size in some rows; elsewhere it reads once, few, many or a size class.

abundance,d_gene,v_gene,j_gene,CDR3aa,CDR3nt
.,.,TRBV7-9,TRBJ1-1,CASSLAAPRGFF,TGTGCCAGCAGCTTAGCCGCTCCCAGAGGTTTCTTT
.,.,TRBV21-1,TRBJ1-5,CASSKVSGSNQPQHF,TGTGCCAGCAGCAAAGTCTCGGGTAGCAATCAGCCCCAGCATTTT
.,TRBD2,TRBV7-2,TRBJ2-5,CASSPTSGVRETQYF,TGTGCCAGCAGCCCGACTAGCGGGGTCCGAGAGACCCAGTACTTC
few,.,TRBV9,TRBJ1-1,CASSGTDVNTEAFF,TGTGCCAGCAGCGGTACAGACGTGAACACTGAAGCTTTCTTT
.,TRBD2,TRBV9,TRBJ2-7,CASSNGLVGSYEQYF,TGTGCCAGCAGCAACGGACTAGTGGGCTCCTACGAGCAGTACTTC
.,TRBD1,TRBV4-1,TRBJ2-2,CASSHHRDRGSRANTGELFF,TGCGCCAGCAGCCACCACCGGGACAGGGGGTCCCGGGCGAACACCGGGGAGCTGTTTTTT
.,.,TRBV3-1/TRBV3-2,TRBJ2-3,CASSHRGLADADTQYF,TGTGCCAGCAGCCATCGGGGGCTAGCGGACGCAGATACGCAGTATTTT
.,.,TRBV6-5,TRBJ1-1,CASSYGGLTEAFF,TGTGCCAGCAGTTACGGAGGGCTCACTGAAGCTTTCTTT
.,TRBD1,TRBV7-6,TRBJ2-1,CASSITQGIGEQFF,TGTGCCAGCAGCATAACACAGGGGATCGGGGAGCAGTTCTTC
.,.,TRBV5-6,TRBJ2-1,CASSLGGRGHYNEQFF,TGTGCCAGCAGCTTGGGGGGTCGCGGACATTACAATGAGCAGTTCTTC
.,TRBD1,TRBV19,TRBJ1-5,CASSIGVQGANNQPQHF,TGTGCCAGTAGTATTGGGGTACAGGGGGCAAACAATCAGCCCCAGCATTTT
.,TRBD2,TRBV28,TRBJ2-5,CASSPGTSGEETQYF,TGTGCCAGCAGCCCCGGGACTAGCGGGGAAGAGACCCAGTACTTC
.,.,TRBV5-4,TRBJ2-1,CASSPGQYNEQFF,TGTGCCAGCAGCCCAGGACAGTACAATGAGCAGTTCTTC
.,TRBD1,TRBV15,TRBJ1-1,CATSRDRRGPRAEAFF,TGTGCCACCAGCAGAGATAGAAGGGGGCCCCGCGCTGAAGCTTTCTTT
.,TRBD1,TRBV5-1,TRBJ1-3,CASSLDRGDTIYF,TGCGCCAGCAGCTTGGACAGGGGGGACACCATATATTTT
.,.,TRBV4-1,TRBJ1-5,CASSSGGLRTEGNQPQHF,TGCGCCAGCAGCTCTGGTGGACTTAGGACAGAGGGCAATCAGCCCCAGCATTTT